This T cell receptor beta chain was sequenced for a study of beta chain features in type 1 diabetes. Turning to the study itself: Age, gender, cell numbers and subset yield matched between patients and controls.

All of the isolated RNA was reverse transcribed, so expressed TCRB transcripts were sequenced. Profiling relied on immunoSEQ multiplex PCR, and the TCRdb table lists in-frame clones only, not all of them. The data hold over 200,000 clones, with about a tenth observed a single time. Findings and limits, study-wide: Among all four CD4+ subsets, Type 1 diabetes patients had TCRB CDR3s that were moderately but significantly shorter. For patients and controls alike, PCR might favor shorter templates to the same degree.

Worth noting for this clone: The antigen remains unidentified. The junction and the germline gene differ at one end; a read error may be behind it.

Germline V CDR1 and CDR2: SSHAT, FNYEAQ (reference sequence). The CDR3 is 13 amino acids. Specimen: naive CD4+ T cells from blood. This clonotype originated in a man in his thirties or forties with type 1 diabetes. This sequence joins TRBV7-7 and TRBJ2-1; 7 nucleotides line up with TRBD1. The CDR3 loop is CASSLAGTDEQFF. The CDR3, as DNA: TGTGCTAGCAGCTTAGCTGGGACAGATGAGCAGTTCTTC. Full variable domain (outside the CDR3, taken from reference TRBV7-7 and TRBJ2-1): GAGVSQSPRYKVTKRGQDVTLRCDPISSHATLYWYQQALGQGPEFLTYFNYEAQPDKSGLPSDRFSAERPEGSISTLTIQRTEQRDSAMYRCASSLAGTDEQFFGPGTRLTVL.